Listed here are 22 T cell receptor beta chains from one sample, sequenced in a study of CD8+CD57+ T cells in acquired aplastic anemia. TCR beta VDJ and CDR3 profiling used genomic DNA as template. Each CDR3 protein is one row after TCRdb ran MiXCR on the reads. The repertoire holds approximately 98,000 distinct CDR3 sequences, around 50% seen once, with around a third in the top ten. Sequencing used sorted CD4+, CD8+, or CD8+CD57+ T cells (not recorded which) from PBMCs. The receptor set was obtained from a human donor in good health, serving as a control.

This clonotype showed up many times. CDR3 nucleotides: TGTGCCAGCAGCGGTAAGACAGTCTATGGCTACACCTTC. Translating it yields CASSGKTVYGYTF. V is TRBV9 and J is TRBJ1-2; possibly TRBD1 for D (5 bases). The germline CDR1 and CDR2 sequences are SGDLS and YYNGEE. Trimming removed 3 bases from V and 4 bases from J, with 10 bases in between. The length of the CDR3 is 13 residues.

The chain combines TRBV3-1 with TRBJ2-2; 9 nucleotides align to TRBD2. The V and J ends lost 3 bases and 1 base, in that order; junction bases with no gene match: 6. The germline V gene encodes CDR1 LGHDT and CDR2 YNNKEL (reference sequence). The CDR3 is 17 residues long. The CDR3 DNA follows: TGTGCCAGCAGCCACCCACAACTAGCGGGGAACACCGGGGAGCTGTTTTTT. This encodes CASSHPQLAGNTGELFF.

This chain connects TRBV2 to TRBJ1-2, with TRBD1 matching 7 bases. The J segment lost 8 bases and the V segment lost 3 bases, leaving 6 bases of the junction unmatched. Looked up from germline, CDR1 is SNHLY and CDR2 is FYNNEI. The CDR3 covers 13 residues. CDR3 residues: CASSELQGDGYTF. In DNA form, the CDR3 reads TGTGCCAGCAGTGAGTTGCAGGGGGACGGCTACACCTTC.

In DNA, the CDR3 is TGCAGTGCTAGACGGACAGGGCCTACGGAGGCATCTCGCTATGGCTACACCTTC. Translation: CSARRTGPTEASRYGYTF. The J gene is TRBJ1-2, the V gene TRBV20-1, with 8 bases matching TRBD1. V lost 2 bases and J lost 4; bases outside the gene matches: 18. CDR3 length equals 18 residues. Germline CDR1 and CDR2: DFQATT and SNEGSKA (reference sequence).

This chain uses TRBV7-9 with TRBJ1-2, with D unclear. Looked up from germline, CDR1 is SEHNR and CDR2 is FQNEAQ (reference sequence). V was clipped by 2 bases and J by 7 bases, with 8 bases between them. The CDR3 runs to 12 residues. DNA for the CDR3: TGTGCCAGCAGCTTAAGTGTGGGTGGCTACACCTTC. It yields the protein CASSLSVGGYTF.

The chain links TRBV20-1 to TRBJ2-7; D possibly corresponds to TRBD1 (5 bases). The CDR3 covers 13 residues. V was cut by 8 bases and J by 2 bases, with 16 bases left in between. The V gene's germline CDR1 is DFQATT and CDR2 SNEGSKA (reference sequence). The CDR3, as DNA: TGCAGTATAGGGGTCACATCAACCTACGAGCAGTACTTC. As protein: CSIGVTSTYEQYF.

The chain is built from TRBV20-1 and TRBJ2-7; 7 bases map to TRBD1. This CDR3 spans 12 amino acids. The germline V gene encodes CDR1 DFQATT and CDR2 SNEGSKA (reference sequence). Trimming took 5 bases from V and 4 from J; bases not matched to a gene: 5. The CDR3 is CSALDRTYEQYF. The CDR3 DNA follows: TGCAGTGCTCTGGACAGGACATACGAGCAGTACTTC.

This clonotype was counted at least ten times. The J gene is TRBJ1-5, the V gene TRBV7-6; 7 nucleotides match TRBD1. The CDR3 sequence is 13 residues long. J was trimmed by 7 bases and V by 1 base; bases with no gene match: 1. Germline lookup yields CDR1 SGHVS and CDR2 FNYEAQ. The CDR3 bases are TGTGCCAGCAGCTTAGGGGACAGACAGCCCCAGCATTTT. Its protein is CASSLGDRQPQHF.

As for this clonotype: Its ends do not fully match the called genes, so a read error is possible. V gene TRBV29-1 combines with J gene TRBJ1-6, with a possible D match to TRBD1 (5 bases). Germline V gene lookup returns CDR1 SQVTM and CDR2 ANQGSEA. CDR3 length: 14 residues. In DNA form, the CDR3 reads TGCAGCTTGTCGGAGGGCGGGGGTACTTCACCCCTCCGCTTT. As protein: CSLSEGGGTSPLRF.

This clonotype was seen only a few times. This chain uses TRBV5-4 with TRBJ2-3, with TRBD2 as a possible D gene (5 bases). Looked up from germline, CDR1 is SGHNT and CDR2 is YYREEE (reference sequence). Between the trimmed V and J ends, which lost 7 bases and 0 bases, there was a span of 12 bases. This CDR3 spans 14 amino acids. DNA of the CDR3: TGTGCCAGCCGCCCCCGGGGTAGCACAGATACGCAGTATTTT. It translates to CASRPRGSTDTQYF.

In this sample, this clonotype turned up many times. The CDR3 nucleotides read TGTGCCAGCAGCGAAACGTCCGGGACTAGCCACGAGCAGTACTTC. This gives the protein CASSETSGTSHEQYF. The V gene is TRBV2, the J gene TRBJ2-7, with 9 positions matching TRBD2. V dropped 6 bases and J dropped 5; count of bases not matched to a gene: 11. CDR3 length equals 15 residues. Looked up from germline, CDR1 is SNHLY and CDR2 is FYNNEI.

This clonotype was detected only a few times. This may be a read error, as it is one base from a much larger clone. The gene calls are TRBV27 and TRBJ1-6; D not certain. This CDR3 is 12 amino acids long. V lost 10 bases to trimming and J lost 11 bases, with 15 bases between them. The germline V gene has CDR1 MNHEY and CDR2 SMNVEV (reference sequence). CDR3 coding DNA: TGTGCCACTAGACGGGGAAATCCACCCCTCCACTTT. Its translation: CATRRGNPPLHF.

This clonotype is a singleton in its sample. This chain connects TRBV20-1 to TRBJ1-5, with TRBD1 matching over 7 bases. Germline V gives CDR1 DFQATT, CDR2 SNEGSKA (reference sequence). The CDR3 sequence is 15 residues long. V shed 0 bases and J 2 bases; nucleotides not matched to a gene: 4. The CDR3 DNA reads TGCAGTGCTAGAGAGACAGGGCGGCGCAATCAGCCCCAGCATTTT. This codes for CSARETGRRNQPQHF.

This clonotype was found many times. This CDR3 is CASRYGQGAEAFF. For the CDR3, the DNA is TGTGCCAGCAGGTACGGGCAGGGGGCTGAAGCTTTCTTT. The chain employs TRBV27 and TRBJ1-1; 7 positions agree with TRBD1. V dropped 6 bases and J dropped 6; count of bases not matched to a gene: 7. CDR1 is MNHEY and CDR2 is SMNVEV in the germline V gene (reference sequence). CDR3 length: 13 residues.

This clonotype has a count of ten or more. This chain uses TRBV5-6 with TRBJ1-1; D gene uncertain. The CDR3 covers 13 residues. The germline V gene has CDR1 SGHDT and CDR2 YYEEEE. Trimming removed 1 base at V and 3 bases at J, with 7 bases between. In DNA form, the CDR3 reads TGTGCCAGCAGCTTGTTGGAGGACACTGAAGCTTTCTTT. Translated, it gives CASSLLEDTEAFF.

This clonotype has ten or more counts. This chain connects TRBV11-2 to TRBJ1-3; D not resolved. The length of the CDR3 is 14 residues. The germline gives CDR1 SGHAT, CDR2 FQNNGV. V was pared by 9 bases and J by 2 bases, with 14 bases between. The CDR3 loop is CASSSPMAGNTIYF. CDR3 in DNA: TGTGCCAGTAGTTCCCCCATGGCTGGAAACACCATATATTTT.

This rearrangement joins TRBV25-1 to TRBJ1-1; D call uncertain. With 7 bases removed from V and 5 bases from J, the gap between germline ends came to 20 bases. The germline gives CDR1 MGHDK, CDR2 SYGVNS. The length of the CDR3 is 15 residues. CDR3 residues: CASIPPSGVGTEAFF. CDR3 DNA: TGTGCCAGCATCCCCCCGTCCGGGGTTGGTACTGAAGCTTTCTTT.

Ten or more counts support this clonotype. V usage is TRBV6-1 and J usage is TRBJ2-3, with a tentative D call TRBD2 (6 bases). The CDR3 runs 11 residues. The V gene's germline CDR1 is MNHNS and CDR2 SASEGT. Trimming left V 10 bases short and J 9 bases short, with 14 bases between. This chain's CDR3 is CATWDFPTQYF. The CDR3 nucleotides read TGTGCCACCTGGGACTTCCCGACGCAGTATTTT.

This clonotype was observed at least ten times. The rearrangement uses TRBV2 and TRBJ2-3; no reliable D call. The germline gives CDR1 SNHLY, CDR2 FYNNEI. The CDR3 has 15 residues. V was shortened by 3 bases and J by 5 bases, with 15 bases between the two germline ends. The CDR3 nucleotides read TGTGCCAGCAGTGAGTTCGACAACCCCGAAGATACGCAGTATTTT. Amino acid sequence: CASSEFDNPEDTQYF.

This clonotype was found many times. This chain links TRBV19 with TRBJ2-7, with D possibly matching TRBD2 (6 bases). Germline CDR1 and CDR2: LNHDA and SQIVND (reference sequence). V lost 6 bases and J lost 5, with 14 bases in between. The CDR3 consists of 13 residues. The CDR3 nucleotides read TGTGCCAGTAGGACCGGGGGAAAGGACGAGCAGTACTTC. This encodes CASRTGGKDEQYF.

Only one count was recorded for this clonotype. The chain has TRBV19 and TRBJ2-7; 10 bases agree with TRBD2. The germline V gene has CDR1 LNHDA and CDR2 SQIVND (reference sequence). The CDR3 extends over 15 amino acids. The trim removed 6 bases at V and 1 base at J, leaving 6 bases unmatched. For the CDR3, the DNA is TGTGCCAGTAGGGGTCTAGCGGGAGATTCCTACGAGCAGTACTTC. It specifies CASRGLAGDSYEQYF. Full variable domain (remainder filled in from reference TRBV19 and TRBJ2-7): DGGITQSPKYLFRKEGQNVTLSCEQNLNHDAMYWYRQDPGQGLRLIYYSQIVNDFQKGDIAEGYSVSREKKESFPLTVTSAQKNPTAFYLCASRGLAGDSYEQYFGPGTRLTVT.

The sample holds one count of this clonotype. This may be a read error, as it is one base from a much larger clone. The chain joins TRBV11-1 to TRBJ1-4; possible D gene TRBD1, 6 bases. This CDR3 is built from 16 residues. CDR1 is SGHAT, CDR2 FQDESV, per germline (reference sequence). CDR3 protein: CASSAPQGGYNGKLFF. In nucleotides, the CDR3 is TGTGCCAGCAGCGCACCCCAAGGGGGGTACAATGGAAAACTGTTTTTT.